This entry features one T cell receptor beta chain sequence. The sample is drawn from a study of blood T cell repertoires in COVID-19. Overall study context: The origin of the acute and convalescent COVID-19 samples was the United States, Italy and Spain.

Residents of over 20 US areas, aged about 18 to 89 years, made up the participants. Each participant's cohort was designated according to participant-reported clinical history. This CDR3 has 14 residues. V was cut by 5 bases and J by 6 bases, with 11 bases left in between. Germline V gives CDR1 MDHEN, CDR2 SYDVKM. Authors' methods: The assay estimated nucleated cells by amplifying reference gene primers. Clones were sequenced by immunoSEQ multiplex PCR, and TCRdb holds only the in-frame ones, with some missing. Clone size and the V and J calls come from that table; the DNA yielded D and trimming. The table includes around 250,000 clones, 88% detected once.

This TCR was recovered from a woman in her thirties or forties with acute COVID-19. The chain is built from TRBV28 and TRBJ1-6; the D gene is possibly TRBD1 (6 bases). Sequenced material: PBMCs or T cells enriched from blood (not recorded which). The CDR3 loop reads CASSTGFTNSPLHF. Written as DNA, the CDR3 is TGTGCCAGCAGTACAGGGTTTACTAATTCACCCCTCCACTTT.